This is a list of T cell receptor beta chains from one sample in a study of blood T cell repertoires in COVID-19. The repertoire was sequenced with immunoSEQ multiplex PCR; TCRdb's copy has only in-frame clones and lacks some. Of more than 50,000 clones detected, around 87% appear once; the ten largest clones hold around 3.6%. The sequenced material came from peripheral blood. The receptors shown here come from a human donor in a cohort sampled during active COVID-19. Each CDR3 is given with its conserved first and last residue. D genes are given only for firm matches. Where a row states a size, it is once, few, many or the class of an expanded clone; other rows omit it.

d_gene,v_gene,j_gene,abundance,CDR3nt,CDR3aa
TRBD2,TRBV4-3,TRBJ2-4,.,TGCGCCAGCAGCCAAGAGGGCGGGGGAGTAGGGAACATTCAGTACTTC,CASSQEGGGVGNIQYF
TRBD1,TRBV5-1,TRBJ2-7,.,TGCGCCAGCAGCTTGGGGTGGACAGGCGAATACGAGCAGTACTTC,CASSLGWTGEYEQYF
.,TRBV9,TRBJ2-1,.,TGTGCCAGCAGCGTAGGTCGAGGAGAGAATGAGCAGTTCTTC,CASSVGRGENEQFF
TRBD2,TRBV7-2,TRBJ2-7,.,TGTGCCAGCAGCACCTTAGCGGGAGGGGGCTACGAGCAGTACTTC,CASSTLAGGGYEQYF
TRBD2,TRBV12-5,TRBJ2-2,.,TGTGCTAGTGGGGCTAAACCTATAGCGGGAACCGGGGAGCTGTTTTTT,CASGAKPIAGTGELFF
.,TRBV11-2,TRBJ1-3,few,TGTGCCAGCAGCCCAAGTCTAAACTCTGGAAACACCATATATTTT,CASSPSLNSGNTIYF
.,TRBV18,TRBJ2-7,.,TGTGCCAGCTCACAATTTCAGGGGTACGAGCAGTACTTC,CASSQFQGYEQYF
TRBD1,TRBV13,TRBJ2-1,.,TGTGCCAGCAGCTCGCAGGGGGTATGGGGGATTGAGCAGTTCTTC,CASSSQGVWGIEQFF
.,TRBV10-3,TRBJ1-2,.,TGTGCCATCAGCACAGGGCTGGGGAACTATGGCTACACCTTC,CAISTGLGNYGYTF
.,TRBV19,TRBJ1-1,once,TGTGCCAGTAGTGTCCGGACTGGCGCCCCTGAAGCTTTCTTT,CASSVRTGAPEAFF